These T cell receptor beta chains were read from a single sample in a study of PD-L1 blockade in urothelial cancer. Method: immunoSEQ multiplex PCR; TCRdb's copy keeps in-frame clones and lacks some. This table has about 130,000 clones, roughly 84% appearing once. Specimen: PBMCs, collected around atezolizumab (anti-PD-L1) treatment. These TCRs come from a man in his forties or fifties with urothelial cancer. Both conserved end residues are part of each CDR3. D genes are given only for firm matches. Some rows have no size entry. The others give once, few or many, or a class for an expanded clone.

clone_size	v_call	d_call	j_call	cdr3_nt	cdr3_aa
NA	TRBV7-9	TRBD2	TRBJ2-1	TGTGCCAGCAGCGCTAGCGGGACAACGTACAATGAGCAGTTCTTC	CASSASGTTYNEQFF
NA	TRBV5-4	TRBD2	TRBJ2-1	TGTGCCAGCAGCCCCCTAGGGCCTAGCGGGAGCAATGAGCAGTTCTTC	CASSPLGPSGSNEQFF
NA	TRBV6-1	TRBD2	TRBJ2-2	TGTGCCAGCATCCAGGGACTAAGCTCCACCGGGGAGCTGTTTTTT	CASIQGLSSTGELFF
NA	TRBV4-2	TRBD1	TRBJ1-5	TGTGCCAGCAGCCAAGAGGTTGGGACAGGGGGCTGGGGACAGCCCCAGCATTTT	CASSQEVGTGGWGQPQHF
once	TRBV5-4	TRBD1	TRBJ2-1	TGTGCCAGCAGCAACACAGGGGGGTTCTACAATGAGCAGTTCTTC	CASSNTGGFYNEQFF
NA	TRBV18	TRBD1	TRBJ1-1	TGTGCCAGCTCATCGGGACAGTCGAACACTGAAGCTTTCTTT	CASSSGQSNTEAFF
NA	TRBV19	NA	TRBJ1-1	TGTGCCAGTAGTATCTCGGCGGGGAGGGCTGAAGCTTTCTTT	CASSISAGRAEAFF
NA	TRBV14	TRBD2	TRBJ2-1	TGTGCCAGCAGCCCAGCGGGAGCAATCTACAATGAGCAGTTCTTC	CASSPAGAIYNEQFF
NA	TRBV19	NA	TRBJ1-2	TGTGCCAGTAGTATAGAAGTCCGGACATACAGTGGCTACACCTTC	CASSIEVRTYSGYTF
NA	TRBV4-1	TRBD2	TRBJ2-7	TGCGCCAGCAGCCAAGAGGTTACAGTAGCGGGACTTATACGAAAGCAGTACTTC	CASSQEVTVAGLIRKQYF
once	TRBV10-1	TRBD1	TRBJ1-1	TGCGCCAGCAGCCAGGGGGCTAAAGCTTTCTTT	CASSQGAKAFF
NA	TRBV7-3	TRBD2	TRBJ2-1	TGTGCCAGCAGCCGAGCGGGAGCTGACTACAATGAGCAGTTCTTC	CASSRAGADYNEQFF
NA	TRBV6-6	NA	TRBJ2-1	TGTGCCAGCAGTTCTCCGGGACTCACTTCGGGTGAGCAGTTCTTC	CASSSPGLTSGEQFF
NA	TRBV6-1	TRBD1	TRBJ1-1	TGTGCCAGCAGTTCGGACAGGGCCCGCACTGAAGCTTTCTTT	CASSSDRARTEAFF
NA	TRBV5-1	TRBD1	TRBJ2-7	TGCGCCAGCCGAAGGGACAGGGACGAGCAGTACTTC	CASRRDRDEQYF
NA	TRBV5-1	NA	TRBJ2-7	TGCGCCAGCAGTCTGACTGAACTGTCCTACGAGCAGTACTTC	CASSLTELSYEQYF
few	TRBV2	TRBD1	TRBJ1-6	TGTGCCAGCAGTCAGGGGGTTAATTCACCCCTCCACTTT	CASSQGVNSPLHF
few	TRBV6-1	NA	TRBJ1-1	TGTGCCAGCAGTGAACAGGGGAGTCTGGCTTTCTTT	CASSEQGSLAFF
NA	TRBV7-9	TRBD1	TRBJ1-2	TGTGCCAGCAGCTTCTCGGGGGACAGGGCTTATGGCTACACCTTC	CASSFSGDRAYGYTF
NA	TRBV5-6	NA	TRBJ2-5	TGTGCCAGCAGCGGTTTGTGGGAGGCCCCACACTTC	CASSGLWEAPHF
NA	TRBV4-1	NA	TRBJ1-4	TGCGCCAGCAGCCTATTTACAGGTCTTGCTAATGAAAAACTGTTTTTT	CASSLFTGLANEKLFF